The clone carrying this T cell receptor beta chain has a count of ten or more. Its antigen is unknown. Time point in this sample: patch test 1, 2 weeks after DPC sensitization. Treatment: therapeutic diphenylcyclopropenone sensitization with weekly scalp DPC. This specimen comes from a study of human T cells and chemical hapten exposure. The wider study: The sensitizing agent was 2% DPC, placed on about 2 cm by about 2 cm of upper inner arm skin. Study-level results: Healthy people's immune response may differ from that of the donors, who had alopecia. Counts of expanded TCRs (at PT1) showed a positive correlation with patch test score.

Per the germline V gene, CDR1 is SQVTM and CDR2 is ANQGSEA. After removal of 6 bases from V and 4 bases from J, the junction contained 8 bases not matched to a gene. CDR3 length: 14 amino acids. TCRdb independently ran MiXCR on the RACE reads; one entry per CDR3 protein. The table includes about 49,000 distinct CDR3 sequences, around 9.3% detected once. This specimen consisted of whole blood, obtained in connection with sensitization to the hapten diphenylcyclopropenone (DPC). This sequence was found in a woman aged 45-59 years with alopecia areata. Some clones in this sample may be carry-over from other donors' samples. The chain combines TRBV29-1 with TRBJ2-5, with 10 bases matching TRBD1. CDR3 bases: TGCAGCGTGATCCGGGACAGGGGAGGAGAGACCCAGTACTTC. It translates to CSVIRDRGGETQYF. The whole variable domain, filled in from reference TRBV29-1 and TRBJ2-5, reads SAVISQKPSRDICQRGTSLTIQCQVDSQVTMMFWYRQQPGQSLTLIATANQGSEATYESGFVIDKFPISRPNLTFSTLTVSNMSPEDSSIYLCSVIRDRGGETQYFGPGTRLLVL.